Each of the 18 T cell receptor beta chains below was sequenced from the same sample in a study of blood T cells in healthy people across ages. It was with a sample-barcoded 5' primer and a J-beta primer mix that a second PCR of about 7 to 12 cycles was run. A single record per CDR3 protein comes from TCRdb applying MiXCR to the 5' RACE reads. The table includes over 1,500,000 distinct CDR3 sequences, less than 50% detected once. The source material was blood. The receptors were gathered from a woman aged 35 to 49 in good health.

V gene TRBV28 combines with J gene TRBJ2-7; 7 bases map to TRBD1. Germline V gene sequence: CDR1 MDHEN, CDR2 SYDVKM. The CDR3 loop spans 15 amino acids. V trimming: 7 bases; J trimming: 1 base; junction bases outside the gene matches: 10. The CDR3 DNA is TGTGCCAGCACGCCACCAGGGGGTCCATCCTACGAGCAGTACTTC. As protein: CASTPPGGPSYEQYF.

J is TRBJ2-1 and V is TRBV5-1; D remains unclear. CDR3 size: 12 residues. CDR1 SGHRS and CDR2 YFSETQ come from the germline V gene. Deletions cut 1 base from V and 8 bases from J, with 7 bases between. The chain's CDR3 is CASSLFVDEQFF. CDR3 in DNA: TGCGCCAGCAGCTTGTTCGTGGATGAGCAGTTCTTC.

The chain carries TRBV12-3 or TRBV12-4 and TRBJ2-1, with D perhaps matching TRBD2 (6 bases). V lost 5 bases, J lost 10 bases, and 21 bases lay in between. This CDR3 has 15 residues. CDR3 amino acids: CASSPLAGILGEQFF. For the CDR3, the DNA is TGTGCCAGCAGTCCCCTCGCGGGGATACTGGGGGAGCAGTTCTTC.

The genes are TRBV29-1 and TRBJ2-1; 9 positions match TRBD2. After removal of 3 bases from V and 5 bases from J, the junction contained 2 bases not matched to a gene. This CDR3 region has 13 residues. Germline lookup yields CDR1 SQVTM and CDR2 ANQGSEA. Here the CDR3 DNA reads TGCAGCGTTGATAGCGGGGGAAACAATGAGCAGTTCTTC. Amino acids: CSVDSGGNNEQFF.

The chain combines TRBV6-5 with TRBJ1-1; 8 bases line up with TRBD1. J gave up 10 bases and V 10 bases, and 8 bases lay outside the gene matches. CDR1 and CDR2 (germline): MNHEY, SVGAGI. CDR3 length equals 11 residues. CDR3 in DNA: TGTGCCAACAAAAACACAGGGGGAGCTTTCTTT. Residues: CANKNTGGAFF.

V and J are TRBV11-2 and TRBJ2-7; D possibly corresponds to TRBD1 (6 bases). This CDR3 spans 13 amino acids. Germline CDR1 SGHAT, CDR2 FQNNGV. Trimming took 5 bases from V and 2 from J, leaving 10 bases between them. The CDR3 sequence is CASSVGQPYEQYF. The CDR3 region has the DNA TGTGCCAGCAGCGTAGGACAGCCCTACGAGCAGTACTTC.

This clonotype was seen a few times. The rearrangement uses TRBV5-1 and TRBJ2-1; D is uncertain. CDR1 and CDR2 (germline): SGHRS, YFSETQ. The CDR3 totals 12 residues. V lost 6 bases to trimming and J lost 9 bases, with 13 bases between them. CDR3 region: CASTLSVGEQFF. CDR3 nucleotides: TGCGCCAGCACCTTAAGTGTGGGTGAGCAGTTCTTC.

A few counts support this clonotype. The genes are TRBV28 and TRBJ2-1; D is uncertain. Deletions cut 4 bases from V and 10 bases from J, with 17 bases between. Germline V lookup: CDR1 MDHEN, CDR2 SYDVKM. The CDR3 consists of 14 residues. CDR3 in amino acids: CASSSRRNPEEQFF. For the CDR3, the DNA is TGTGCCAGCAGTTCCCGACGTAATCCTGAAGAGCAGTTCTTC.

A few counts support this clonotype. V gene TRBV28 combines with J gene TRBJ2-5, with TRBD1 matching 8 bases. The ends lost 4 bases at V and 5 bases at J; junction bases unmatched: 9. The CDR3 consists of 15 residues. CDR1 and CDR2 (germline): MDHEN, SYDVKM. The CDR3 sequence: CASSSTGGWWETQYF. In DNA form, the CDR3 reads TGTGCCAGCAGTTCAACAGGGGGTTGGTGGGAGACCCAGTACTTC.

The genes are TRBV7-9 and TRBJ2-3; D might be TRBD1 or TRBD2, each matching 5 bases. V lost 4 bases to trimming and J lost 2 bases, with 19 bases between them. The length of the CDR3 is 17 residues. CDR1 is SEHNR, CDR2 FQNEAQ, per germline (reference sequence). CDR3 in amino acids: CASSSSWGRGDTDTQYF. CDR3 nucleotides: TGTGCCAGCAGCTCCTCCTGGGGACGTGGGGACACAGATACGCAGTATTTT.

The sample holds a few counts of this clonotype. The chain is built from TRBV10-1 and TRBJ2-4, with TRBD2 matching over 11 bases. The end of the DNA aligns better with TRBJ2-7, so the J call may be wrong. CDR3 length: 17 residues. Looked up from germline, CDR1 is WNHNN and CDR2 is SYGVQD (reference sequence). CDR3 sequence reads: CASSETSGGQTVYEQYF. The CDR3 nucleotides read TGCGCCAGCAGTGAGACTAGCGGGGGCCAAACGGTCTACGAGCAGTACTTC.

J is TRBJ2-1 and V is TRBV20-1, with no clear D. The CDR3 spans 15 residues. Germline V gene sequence: CDR1 DFQATT, CDR2 SNEGSKA (reference sequence). The V gene lost 3 bases and the J gene lost 2 bases, with 14 bases spanning the gap. The CDR3 reads CSASWLRTPYNEQFF. The CDR3 DNA sequence: TGCAGTGCTAGCTGGCTGCGTACCCCCTACAATGAGCAGTTCTTC.

This clonotype was seen only a few times. This chain joins TRBV10-3 and TRBJ2-3; D is possibly TRBD2 (7 bases). The germline gives CDR1 ENHRY, CDR2 SYGVKD. V was shortened by 8 bases and J by 2 bases, with 20 bases between the two germline ends. The CDR3 has 16 amino acids. DNA of the CDR3: TGTGCCATCGCGGGGGACGGCAGGGGAGACACAGATACGCAGTATTTT. Translating gives CAIAGDGRGDTDTQYF.

The chain uses TRBV6-6 and TRBJ2-5; 10 positions match TRBD1. The ends lost 7 bases at V and 2 bases at J; junction bases unmatched: 7. This CDR3 spans 15 amino acids. Germline V lookup: CDR1 MNHNY, CDR2 SVGAGI (reference sequence). In DNA form, the CDR3 reads TGTGCCAGCAAAGACAGGGGGCCCCCTCAAGAGACCCAGTACTTC. As protein: CASKDRGPPQETQYF.

V and J are TRBV7-2 and TRBJ1-1; D is unclear. CDR1 and CDR2 (germline): SGHTA, FQGNSA. V shed 5 bases and J shed 11 bases, with 12 bases lying between them. The CDR3 contains 11 residues. CDR3 bases: TGTGCCAGCAGCATCTGGGTACAGGCTTTCTTT. Residues: CASSIWVQAFF.

The J gene is TRBJ1-2, the V gene TRBV10-3; the D gene is possibly TRBD1 (6 bases). This CDR3 spans 13 amino acids. The ends were cut back, 8 bases at V and 1 base at J, with 11 bases in the middle. CDR1 is ENHRY and CDR2 is SYGVKD in the germline V gene. The CDR3 region has the DNA TGTGCCATCCGGGACACCAATAACTATGGCTACACCTTC. Protein sequence: CAIRDTNNYGYTF.

The chain has TRBV7-2 and TRBJ2-1, with D possibly being TRBD1 (5 bases). Per the germline V gene, CDR1 is SGHTA and CDR2 is FQGNSA. This CDR3 has 14 residues. Trimming left V 5 bases short and J 4 bases short, with 12 bases between. The CDR3 nucleotides are TGTGCCAGCAGCCGGCAGGGTCCGTACAATGAGCAGTTCTTC. It translates to CASSRQGPYNEQFF. Combining the CDR3 with reference TRBV7-2 and TRBJ2-1 gives the whole variable domain GAGVSQSPSNKVTEKGKDVELRCDPISGHTALYWYRQSLGQGLEFLIYFQGNSAPDKSGLPSDRFSAERTGGSVSTLTIQRTQQEDSAVYLCASSRQGPYNEQFFGPGTRLTVL.

As concerns this clonotype: A much larger clone sits a single nucleotide away, making a read error possible. The rearrangement uses TRBV12-3 or TRBV12-4 and TRBJ2-7, with D hard to call. The CDR3 covers 11 residues. Deletions cut 2 bases from V and 7 bases from J, with 6 bases between. The CDR3: CASSLFREQYF. The CDR3 nucleotides are TGTGCCAGCAGTTTATTCCGGGAGCAGTACTTC.